These T cell receptor beta chains were read from a single sample in a study of T cells after yellow fever vaccination. TCRdb fed the 5' RACE reads into MiXCR, producing one record per CDR3 protein. Of hundreds of thousands of distinct CDR3 sequences listed, more than 9% are singletons. Sequences were derived from PBMCs, sampled on the day of the yellow fever booster vaccination. The source is a man aged 30 to 45 who received the YFV17D yellow fever vaccine. Each CDR3 is given with its conserved first and last residue. D genes are given only for firm matches.

>TRBV11-2|TRBJ2-4|NA
CASRLTGGEGGKNIQYF
>TRBV15|TRBJ2-4|NA
CATGRKGKNIQYF
>TRBV3-1|TRBJ2-1|TRBD2
CACTQWPTSANEQFF
>TRBV6-2/TRBV6-3|TRBJ2-7|TRBD2
CASSYELAVTREQYF
>TRBV30|TRBJ2-3|NA
CAWSRVAPRDTQYF
>TRBV7-9|TRBJ2-1|NA
CASSQQDSYNEQFF
>TRBV12-3/TRBV12-4|TRBJ2-5|NA
CASSLSEGETQYF
>TRBV15|TRBJ2-4|NA
CATSRDGQLAKNIQYF
>TRBV12-3/TRBV12-4|TRBJ1-1|NA
CASSFTPHAEAFF
>TRBV29-1|TRBJ2-1|TRBD1
CSGPGQGSDEQFF